This T cell receptor beta chain is from a study of blood T cells in healthy people across ages. This clonotype was counted many times. Alongside a J-beta primer mix, a sample-barcoded 5' primer served in a second PCR lasting about 6 to 11 cycles. Each of the cDNA molecules was tagged by a template-switch adaptor with 12 random nucleotides. TCRdb recomputed calls from the 5' RACE reads with MiXCR, one row per CDR3 protein. The sample holds 730,000 or so distinct CDR3 sequences, around 43% seen once. The CDR3 spans 15 residues. The J segment lost 2 bases and the V segment lost 5 bases, leaving 8 bases of the junction unmatched. Germline V gene data show CDR1 as SGHTA and CDR2 as FQGNSA.

The TCR sequence derives from an elderly man in good health. The gene calls are TRBV7-2 and TRBJ2-7; TRBD2 aligns across 8 bases. Sequencing input: blood. The CDR3 here is CASSHGGAGTYEQYF. DNA of the CDR3: TGTGCCAGCAGCCACGGGGGGGCCGGAACCTACGAGCAGTACTTC.